Listed below are T cell receptor beta chains from one sample, sequenced in a study of OX40 agonist ivuxolimab in advanced cancers. Sequenced by immunoSEQ multiplex PCR; TCRdb stores in-frame clones only, minus some. The sample lists around 92,000 clones; 85% to 95% were seen once. This material consisted of CD4+ or CD8+ T cells sorted from blood, taken in a trial of the OX40 agonist ivuxolimab. The receptors shown here come from an adult with an advanced solid tumor such as melanoma, head and neck, liver or kidney cancer. Both conserved end residues are part of each CDR3. Fields, in order: J gene, V gene, clone size, D gene, CDR3 DNA, CDR3 protein. The D gene is left open where the match is weak. Clone sizes are given selectively: once, few, many, or a class where the clone is expanded.

>TRBJ2-4|TRBV6-6|-|TRBD1
TGTGCCAGCAGTTCTACAGGGGGCGAAACCAAAAACATTCAGTACTTC
CASSSTGGETKNIQYF
>TRBJ1-5|TRBV28|-|-
TGTGCCAGTCACCTGGGGACCCACGGGCCCCAGCATTTT
CASHLGTHGPQHF
>TRBJ2-2|TRBV7-8|-|-
TGTGCCAGCAGGGCGATTGCGGGTTACACCGGGGAGCTGTTTTTT
CASRAIAGYTGELFF
>TRBJ2-7|TRBV2|-|TRBD1
TGTGCCAGCAGGCAGACAGGGGGTGTCTACGAGCAGTACTTC
CASRQTGGVYEQYF
>TRBJ1-5|TRBV6-1|-|TRBD1
TGTGCCAGTGGGACAGGGACCCATCAGCCCCAGCATTTT
CASGTGTHQPQHF
>TRBJ2-1|TRBV9|-|TRBD2
TGTGCCAGCAGCGTAGATACGGGAGGTAATGAGCAGTTCTTC
CASSVDTGGNEQFF
>TRBJ1-4|TRBV2|-|-
TGTGCCAGCAGGCAGGGAACTAATGAAAAACTGTTTTTT
CASRQGTNEKLFF
>TRBJ1-2|TRBV11-2|-|-
TGTGCCAGCAGCTTAGGGGATTTGGAAATTAGTGGCTACACCTTC
CASSLGDLEISGYTF
>TRBJ1-2|TRBV30|-|-
TGTGCCTTAAGGGGACGAGCTAACTATGGCTACACCTTC
CALRGRANYGYTF
>TRBJ2-2|TRBV7-2|-|-
TGTGCCAGCAGCTTAGAGGCCTCGGGCACCGGGGAGCTGTTTTTT
CASSLEASGTGELFF
>TRBJ1-2|TRBV28|once|-
TGTGCCAGCAGTCCGGACAGCCTCGGCTACACCTTC
CASSPDSLGYTF
>TRBJ2-6|TRBV19|-|-
TGTGCCAGTATATCCCGGGGAACTGGGGCCAACGTCCTGACTTTC
CASISRGTGANVLTF
>TRBJ1-1|TRBV7-3|-|-
TGTGCCAGCAGCTTAGCAGGGCGGGTCACTGAAGCTTTCTTT
CASSLAGRVTEAFF
>TRBJ1-5|TRBV2|-|-
TGTGCCAGCAGTGTAAGGGGCGATGGTTCGAGACAGCCCCAGCATTTT
CASSVRGDGSRQPQHF
>TRBJ2-3|TRBV7-3|-|-
TGTGCCAGCAGCTTAGATGCACTTCGCACAGATACGCAGTATTTT
CASSLDALRTDTQYF
>TRBJ2-3|TRBV9|-|-
TGTGCCAGCAGCCCCGGGGTCTTCACAGATACGCAGTATTTT
CASSPGVFTDTQYF
>TRBJ2-5|TRBV6-5|-|-
TGTGCCAGCAGTTACTCTTGGCTCCAAGAGACCCAGTACTTC
CASSYSWLQETQYF
>TRBJ2-5|TRBV4-2|-|-
TGTGCCAGCAGCCCCGCCGGGACCGAAGAGACCCAGTACTTC
CASSPAGTEETQYF
>TRBJ2-1|TRBV5-5|once|-
TGTGCCAGCAGCCCAGGCCAGGACTACTACAATGAGCAGTTCTTC
CASSPGQDYYNEQFF
>TRBJ1-6|TRBV18|-|-
TGTGCCAGCTCTGGACAGAATAATTCACCCCTCCACTTT
CASSGQNNSPLHF
>TRBJ2-2|TRBV4-3|-|-
TGCGCCAGCAGCCAAGAATGGGAGGCACTCGTAACCGGGGAGCTGTTTTTT
CASSQEWEALVTGELFF
>TRBJ1-1|TRBV6-5|-|TRBD1
TGTGCCAGCAGTTACCGGGACAGGGGTACTGAAGCTTTCTTT
CASSYRDRGTEAFF
>TRBJ1-5|TRBV10-3|-|-
TGTGCCATCAGTGTAAATAATCAGCCCCAGCATTTT
CAISVNNQPQHF
>TRBJ2-1|TRBV10-3|-|TRBD2
TGTGCCATCAGTGAGCCGGGGGGGGATAAGCAGTTCTTC
CAISEPGGDKQFF
>TRBJ1-5|TRBV6-6|-|-
TGTGCCAGCAGTTTTCCAGGGGAACTTGAGCCCCAGCATTTT
CASSFPGELEPQHF
>TRBJ2-1|TRBV11-3|-|-
TGTGCCAGCAGCTTAATGTACCCTCGTTATGACAATGAGCAGTTCTTC
CASSLMYPRYDNEQFF
>TRBJ2-1|TRBV2|-|-
TGTGCCAGCAAGAGGACTGGGTACAATGAGCAGTTCTTC
CASKRTGYNEQFF